These 3 T cell receptor beta chains originate from one sample sequenced in a study of response to subunit inactivated influenza vaccine. TCRdb called the RT-PCR reads again in MiXCR, with one record for every CDR3 protein. The sample holds just under 250,000 distinct CDR3 sequences, 9% to 15% seen once. This specimen was non-naive T cells sorted from PBMCs, taken 14 to 15 days before vaccination. The receptor set was obtained from a man in his fifties or sixties who received an inactivated influenza vaccine.

In its sample, this clonotype was seen a few times. J is TRBJ1-6 and V is TRBV20-1; a possible D gene is TRBD1 (6 bases). The CDR3 spans 17 residues. Trimming shortened V by 0 bases and J by 2 bases, and 14 bases separated the two germline ends. Germline CDR1 DFQATT, CDR2 SNEGSKA (reference sequence). In DNA form, the CDR3 reads TGCAGTGCTAGAGAGGGCCAAACAGGGACCTATAATTCACCCCTCCACTTT. It codes for CSAREGQTGTYNSPLHF.

The CDR3 spells CASSFRVTGGHEQYF. Written as DNA, the CDR3 is TGTGCCAGCAGTTTCCGCGTGACAGGGGGCCACGAGCAGTACTTC. This rearrangement joins TRBV27 to TRBJ2-7; TRBD1 matches 10 bases. The CDR3 is made up of 15 amino acids. The V and J ends lost 3 bases and 5 bases, in that order; junction bases with no gene match: 7. Germline lookup yields CDR1 MNHEY and CDR2 SMNVEV (reference sequence).

This clonotype was observed a few times. The CDR3 protein is CASSRAAFGSPLHF. CDR3 DNA sequence: TGTGCCAGCAGCCGGGCGGCTTTCGGTTCACCCCTCCACTTT. V usage is TRBV27 and J usage is TRBJ1-6, with D unclear. With 6 bases removed from V and 9 bases from J, the gap between germline ends came to 15 bases. Per germline, CDR1 MNHEY and CDR2 SMNVEV (reference sequence). CDR3 length: 14 amino acids.